The rows below give T cell receptor beta chains drawn from one sample of a study of shared clonotypes between healthy human individuals. Profiled with immunoSEQ multiplex PCR; TCRdb holds only in-frame clones, not every one. The table includes over 2,000,000 clones, 80% to 95% detected once. The sequenced material came from naive CD8+ T cells from PBMCs. All receptors come from a man between 18 and 29 years old in good health. Some clones in this sample may be carry-over from other donors' samples. Each CDR3 is given without its conserved first and last residue. The order of the fields is D gene, clone size, V gene, CDR3 protein. The D gene is left open where the match is weak. The listing skips clone size in some rows; elsewhere it reads once, few, many or a size class.

d_call: TRBD2
clone_size: NA
v_call: TRBV7-9
cdr3_aa: ASAPRAGVGNEQF

d_call: NA
clone_size: once
v_call: TRBV7-9
cdr3_aa: ASSLGGAEAF

d_call: NA
clone_size: NA
v_call: TRBV4-1
cdr3_aa: ASSQPRDSYEQY

d_call: TRBD1
clone_size: NA
v_call: TRBV28
cdr3_aa: ASSRDRTYEQY

d_call: NA
clone_size: NA
v_call: TRBV6-1
cdr3_aa: ASSGTGKNQPQH

d_call: NA
clone_size: NA
v_call: TRBV6-5
cdr3_aa: ASTTTSGANVLT

d_call: TRBD2
clone_size: NA
v_call: TRBV5-1
cdr3_aa: ASSSTSGPGREQF

d_call: NA
clone_size: once
v_call: TRBV2
cdr3_aa: ASKGVNSYEQY

d_call: NA
clone_size: NA
v_call: TRBV11-2
cdr3_aa: ASSPSPGYNEQF

d_call: NA
clone_size: few
v_call: TRBV27
cdr3_aa: ASSTLSGANVLT

d_call: NA
clone_size: NA
v_call: TRBV11-3
cdr3_aa: ASSSIRGLDTEAF

d_call: NA
clone_size: NA
v_call: TRBV7-8
cdr3_aa: ASRLWDSSSYEQY

d_call: NA
clone_size: NA
v_call: TRBV30
cdr3_aa: AWLRPRDPIYEQY

d_call: NA
clone_size: NA
v_call: TRBV29-1
cdr3_aa: SVVPGPTDTQY

d_call: NA
clone_size: NA
v_call: TRBV9
cdr3_aa: ASSAEGLLFPDTQY

d_call: NA
clone_size: NA
v_call: TRBV27
cdr3_aa: ASSLSPSQNTEAF

d_call: TRBD1
clone_size: NA
v_call: TRBV10-2
cdr3_aa: ASAPIGGDSYEQY

d_call: NA
clone_size: NA
v_call: TRBV29-1
cdr3_aa: SVVSDYEQY

d_call: NA
clone_size: NA
v_call: TRBV28
cdr3_aa: ASSFQGLPYGYT

d_call: TRBD1
clone_size: NA
v_call: TRBV30
cdr3_aa: AWISRQGDEGGNTIY

d_call: NA
clone_size: NA
v_call: TRBV13
cdr3_aa: ASSLDKYEQY

d_call: NA
clone_size: NA
v_call: TRBV28
cdr3_aa: ASSRTGHLVDQPQH

d_call: TRBD2
clone_size: NA
v_call: TRBV27
cdr3_aa: ASSFRAGGPYNEQF

d_call: NA
clone_size: NA
v_call: TRBV30
cdr3_aa: AWSGEQGEATNEKLF

d_call: NA
clone_size: NA
v_call: TRBV21-1
cdr3_aa: ASSRSGTAGGEKFREAYEQY

d_call: TRBD1
clone_size: NA
v_call: TRBV7-9
cdr3_aa: ASSTRDPGQGGTDTQY

d_call: NA
clone_size: NA
v_call: TRBV28
cdr3_aa: ASSSNQGTNVLT

d_call: NA
clone_size: NA
v_call: TRBV29-1
cdr3_aa: SVQGTRYEQY

d_call: TRBD1
clone_size: NA
v_call: TRBV28
cdr3_aa: ASSFGQGVETQY

d_call: TRBD1
clone_size: once
v_call: TRBV6-6
cdr3_aa: ASSTGGGGANVLT

d_call: NA
clone_size: NA
v_call: TRBV27
cdr3_aa: ASSLGMNAYNEQF

d_call: NA
clone_size: NA
v_call: TRBV7-8
cdr3_aa: ASSFPGSTMAEAF

d_call: TRBD1
clone_size: NA
v_call: TRBV9
cdr3_aa: ASSVWDRMNTEAF

d_call: NA
clone_size: NA
v_call: TRBV27
cdr3_aa: ASSSLTENIQY

d_call: NA
clone_size: NA
v_call: TRBV19
cdr3_aa: ASSIDSGASNQPQH

d_call: NA
clone_size: NA
v_call: TRBV10-3
cdr3_aa: AISESSSFGVAF

d_call: NA
clone_size: NA
v_call: TRBV19
cdr3_aa: ASSMRGTNEQF

d_call: NA
clone_size: NA
v_call: TRBV4-1
cdr3_aa: ASSQRATNNEQF

d_call: NA
clone_size: NA
v_call: TRBV4-2
cdr3_aa: ASSQEGGSSYEQY

d_call: TRBD2
clone_size: NA
v_call: TRBV27
cdr3_aa: ASSLGLAGLTEQF

d_call: TRBD2
clone_size: NA
v_call: TRBV5-1
cdr3_aa: ASDDPTGTSRAAGELF

d_call: TRBD1
clone_size: NA
v_call: TRBV7-9
cdr3_aa: ASSLAHPNRGSEQY

d_call: NA
clone_size: once
v_call: TRBV19
cdr3_aa: ASSLRDGPTNEQF